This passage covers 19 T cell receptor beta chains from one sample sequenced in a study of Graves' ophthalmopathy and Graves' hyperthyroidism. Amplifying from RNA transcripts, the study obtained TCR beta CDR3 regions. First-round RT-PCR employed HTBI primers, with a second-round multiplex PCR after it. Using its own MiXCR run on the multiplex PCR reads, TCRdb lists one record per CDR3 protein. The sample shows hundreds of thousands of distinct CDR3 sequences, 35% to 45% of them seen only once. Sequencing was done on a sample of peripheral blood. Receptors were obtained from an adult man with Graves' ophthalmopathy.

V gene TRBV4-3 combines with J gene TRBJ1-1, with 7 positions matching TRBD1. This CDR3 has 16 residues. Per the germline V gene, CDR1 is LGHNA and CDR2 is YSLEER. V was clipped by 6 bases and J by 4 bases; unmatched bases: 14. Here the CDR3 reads CASRPTRQGGSTEAFF. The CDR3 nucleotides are TGCGCCAGCAGACCCACCAGACAGGGTGGGAGCACTGAAGCTTTCTTT.

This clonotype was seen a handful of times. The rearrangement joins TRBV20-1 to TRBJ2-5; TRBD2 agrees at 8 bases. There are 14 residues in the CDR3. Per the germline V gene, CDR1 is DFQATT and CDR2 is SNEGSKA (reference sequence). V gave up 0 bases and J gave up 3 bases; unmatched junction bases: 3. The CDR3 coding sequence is TGCAGTGCTAGAGACTATAGCGGGGAAGAGACCCAGTACTTC. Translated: CSARDYSGEETQYF.

The CDR3 protein is CSVIEGVNQPQHF. Written as DNA, the CDR3 is TGCAGCGTTATAGAGGGGGTCAATCAGCCCCAGCATTTT. The V and J genes are TRBV29-1 and TRBJ1-5; D is possibly TRBD1 (6 bases). CDR3 size: 13 residues. Germline V gene lookup returns CDR1 SQVTM and CDR2 ANQGSEA. V lost 5 bases and J 3 bases, leaving 11 bases between the germline ends.

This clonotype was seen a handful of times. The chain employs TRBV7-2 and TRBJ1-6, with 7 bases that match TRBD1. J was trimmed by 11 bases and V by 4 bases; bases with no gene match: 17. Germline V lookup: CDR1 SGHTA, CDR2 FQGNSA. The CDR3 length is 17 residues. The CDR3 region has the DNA TGTGCCAGCAGCTCCCGAAGTTTGCAGGGGGTCAGTCCACCCCTCCACTTT. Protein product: CASSSRSLQGVSPPLHF.

The chain's CDR3 is CASSPTGRENGYTF. For the CDR3, the DNA is TGTGCCAGCAGCCCGACAGGGCGGGAGAATGGCTACACCTTC. The genes are TRBV11-2 and TRBJ1-2; 7 bases are a match to TRBD1. The J segment lost 6 bases and the V segment lost 5 bases, leaving 9 bases of the junction unmatched. The CDR3 covers 14 residues. Germline V CDR1 and CDR2: SGHAT, FQNNGV. The variable domain in full, with the rest retrieved from reference TRBV11-2 and TRBJ1-2, is EAGVAQSPRYKIIEKRQSVAFWCNPISGHATLYWYQQILGQGPKLLIQFQNNGVVDDSQLPKDRFSAERLKGVDSTLKIQPAKLEDSAVYLCASSPTGRENGYTFGSGTRLTVV.

In DNA form, the CDR3 reads TGTGCCAGTAGTATCCCCACTAGCGGGAGAGGGGGAGAGACCCAGTACTTC. Amino acids: CASSIPTSGRGGETQYF. The chain joins TRBV19 to TRBJ2-5, with 11 bases identical to TRBD2. Trimming at V came to 3 bases and at J to 4 bases, leaving 10 bases not matched to a gene. The CDR3 extends over 17 amino acids. In germline, CDR1 is LNHDA, CDR2 SQIVND (reference sequence).

The CDR3 reads CASSQVGQGPYEQYF. In DNA, the CDR3 is TGTGCCAGCAGCCAGGTGGGACAAGGGCCCTACGAGCAGTACTTC. The V gene is TRBV7-2, the J gene TRBJ2-7; D is perhaps TRBD1 (6 bases). The CDR3 runs to 15 residues. Deletions cut 5 bases from V and 2 bases from J, with 16 bases between. CDR1 and CDR2 (germline): SGHTA, FQGNSA.

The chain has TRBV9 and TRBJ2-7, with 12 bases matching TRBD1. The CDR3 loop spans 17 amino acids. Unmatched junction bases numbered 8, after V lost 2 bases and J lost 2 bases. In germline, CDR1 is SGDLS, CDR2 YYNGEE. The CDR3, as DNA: TGTGCCAGCAGCGTGGGACAGGGGGCTATTAGGGCCTACGAGCAGTACTTC. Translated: CASSVGQGAIRAYEQYF.

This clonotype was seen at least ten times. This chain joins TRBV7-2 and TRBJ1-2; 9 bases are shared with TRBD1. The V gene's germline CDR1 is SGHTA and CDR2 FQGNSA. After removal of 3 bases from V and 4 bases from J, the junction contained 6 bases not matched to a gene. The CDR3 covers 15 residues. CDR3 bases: TGTGCCAGCAGCTTTGTGGGGACAGGGAGCTATGGCTACACCTTC. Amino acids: CASSFVGTGSYGYTF.

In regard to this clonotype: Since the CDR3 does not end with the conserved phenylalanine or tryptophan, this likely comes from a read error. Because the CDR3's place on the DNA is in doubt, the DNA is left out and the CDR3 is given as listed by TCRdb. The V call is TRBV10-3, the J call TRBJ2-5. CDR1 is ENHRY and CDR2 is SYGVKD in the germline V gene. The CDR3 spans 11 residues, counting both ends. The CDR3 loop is CAISESETLNT.

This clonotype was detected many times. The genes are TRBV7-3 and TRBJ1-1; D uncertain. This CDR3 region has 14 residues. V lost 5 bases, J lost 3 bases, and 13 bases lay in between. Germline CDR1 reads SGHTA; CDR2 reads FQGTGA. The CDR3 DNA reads TGTGCCAGCAGCCCAGGAGGCGGGTACACTGAAGCTTTCTTT. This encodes CASSPGGGYTEAFF.

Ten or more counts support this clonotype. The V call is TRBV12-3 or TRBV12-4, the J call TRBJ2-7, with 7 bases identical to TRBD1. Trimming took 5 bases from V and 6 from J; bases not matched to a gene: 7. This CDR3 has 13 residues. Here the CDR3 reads CASSPGTAIEQYF. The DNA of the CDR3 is TGTGCCAGCAGTCCAGGGACAGCGATCGAGCAGTACTTC.

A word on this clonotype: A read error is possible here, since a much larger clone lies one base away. The CDR3 sequence is CASSEPGQGYVQYF. The CDR3 DNA follows: TGTGCCAGCAGTGAACCGGGACAGGGATACGTGCAGTACTTC. This rearrangement joins TRBV2 to TRBJ2-7; TRBD1 matches 9 bases. This CDR3 has 14 residues. Germline CDR1 is SNHLY and CDR2 is FYNNEI.

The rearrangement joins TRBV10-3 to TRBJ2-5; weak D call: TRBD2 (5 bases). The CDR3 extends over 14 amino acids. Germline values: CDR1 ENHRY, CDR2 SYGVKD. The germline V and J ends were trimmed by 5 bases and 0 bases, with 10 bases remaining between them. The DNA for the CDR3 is TGTGCCATCAGTAACGGACTGAACCAAGAGACCCAGTACTTC. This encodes CAISNGLNQETQYF.

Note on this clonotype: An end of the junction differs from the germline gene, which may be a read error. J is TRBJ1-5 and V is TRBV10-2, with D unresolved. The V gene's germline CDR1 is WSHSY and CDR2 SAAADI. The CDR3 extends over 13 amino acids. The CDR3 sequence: CASSSSLNQPQHF. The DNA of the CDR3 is TGTGCCAGCAGTTCATCACTAAATCAGCCCCAGCATTTT.

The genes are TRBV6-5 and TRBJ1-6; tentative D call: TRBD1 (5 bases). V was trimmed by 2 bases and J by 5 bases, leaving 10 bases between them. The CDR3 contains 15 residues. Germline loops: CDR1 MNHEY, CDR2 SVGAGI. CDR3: CASSYTGTDNSPLHF. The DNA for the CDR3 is TGTGCCAGCAGTTACACCGGGACGGATAATTCACCCCTCCACTTT.

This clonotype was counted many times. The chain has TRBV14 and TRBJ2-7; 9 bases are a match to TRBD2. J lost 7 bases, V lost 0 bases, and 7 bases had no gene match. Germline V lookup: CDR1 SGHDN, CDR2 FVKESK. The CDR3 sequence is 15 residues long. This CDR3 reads CASSQDWLAGTEQYF. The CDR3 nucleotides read TGTGCCAGCAGCCAAGACTGGCTAGCGGGGACGGAGCAGTACTTC.

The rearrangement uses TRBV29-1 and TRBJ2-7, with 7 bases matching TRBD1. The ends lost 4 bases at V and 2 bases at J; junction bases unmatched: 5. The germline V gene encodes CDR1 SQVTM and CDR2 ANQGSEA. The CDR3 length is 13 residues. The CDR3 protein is CSVAYGTAYEQYF. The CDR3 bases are TGCAGCGTTGCGTACGGGACAGCCTACGAGCAGTACTTC.

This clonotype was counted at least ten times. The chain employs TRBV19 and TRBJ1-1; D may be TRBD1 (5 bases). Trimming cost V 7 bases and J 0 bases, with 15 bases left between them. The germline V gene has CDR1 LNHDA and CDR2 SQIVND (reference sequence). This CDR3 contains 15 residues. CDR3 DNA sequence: TGTGCCAGTACCCCTTGGGGCAATATGAACACTGAAGCTTTCTTT. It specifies CASTPWGNMNTEAFF.